The 23 T cell receptor beta chains reported below all come from one sample, sequenced in a study of blood T cell repertoires in COVID-19. TCRdb's copy holds only in-frame clones and misses some; the assay was immunoSEQ multiplex PCR. The sample has 350,000 to 450,000 clones; 85% are singletons. Source material: peripheral blood. The source of these receptors is a woman in her late teens or twenties with acute or convalescent COVID-19.

V usage is TRBV9 and J usage is TRBJ2-5; D possibly corresponds to TRBD2 (6 bases). The CDR3 is made up of 15 amino acids. Germline V CDR1 and CDR2: SGDLS, YYNGEE. The V end was cut by 4 bases, the J end by 5 bases, with 18 bases between. The CDR3 DNA sequence: TGTGCCAGCAGCCCAACGGGAGCTCAGGGCGAGACCCAGTACTTC. Its translation is CASSPTGAQGETQYF.

The chain couples TRBV11-1 to TRBJ2-1; D is perhaps TRBD1 (6 bases). V shed 5 bases and J shed 4 bases, with 18 bases lying between them. There are 16 residues in the CDR3. Germline V lookup: CDR1 SGHAT, CDR2 FQDESV (reference sequence). CDR3 nucleotides: TGTGCCAGCAGCCAAACCTCTGGGGGCCGGTACAATGAGCAGTTCTTC. This gives the protein CASSQTSGGRYNEQFF. Combining the CDR3 with reference TRBV11-1 and TRBJ2-1 gives the whole variable domain EAEVAQSPRYKITEKSQAVAFWCDPISGHATLYWYRQILGQGPELLVQFQDESVVDDSQLPKDRFSAERLKGVDSTLKIQPAELGDSAMYLCASSQTSGGRYNEQFFGPGTRLTVL.

The CDR3 bases are TGTGCCGGAAACAGTAACCCTAACTATGGCTACACCTTC. This gives the protein CAGNSNPNYGYTF. The chain carries TRBV10-3 and TRBJ1-2; D is uncertain. V was shortened by 11 bases and J by 0 bases, with 13 bases between the two germline ends. Germline V gene data show CDR1 as ENHRY and CDR2 as SYGVKD. The CDR3 runs 13 residues.

This clone was seen once. V usage is TRBV11-1 and J usage is TRBJ1-1, with 7 nucleotides matching TRBD1. This CDR3 is built from 14 residues. Germline values: CDR1 SGHAT, CDR2 FQDESV (reference sequence). The trim removed 5 bases at V and 3 bases at J, leaving 6 bases unmatched. This chain's CDR3 is CASSRQGRDTEAFF. The CDR3 nucleotides read TGTGCCAGCAGCAGACAGGGTAGGGACACTGAAGCTTTCTTT.

This clone has just one count. CDR3 nucleotides: TGTGCCATTGCAGCGGGAGAGTCAGAGGGAGAGACCCAGTACTTC. Residues: CAIAAGESEGETQYF. V gene TRBV24-1 combines with J gene TRBJ2-5; 8 nucleotides align to TRBD2. Germline V CDR1 and CDR2: KGHDR, SFDVKD. The CDR3 has 15 amino acids. The J segment lost 4 bases and the V segment lost 11 bases, leaving 14 bases of the junction unmatched.

CDR3 residues: CASSLGLGGGLRVNEQFF. The CDR3 nucleotides read TGTGCCAGCAGCTTAGGGCTAGGAGGGGGACTAAGAGTCAATGAGCAGTTCTTC. The rearrangement joins TRBV11-3 to TRBJ2-1; perhaps TRBD2 as D (7 bases). With 1 base removed from V and 6 bases from J, the gap between germline ends came to 22 bases. The CDR3 is 18 residues long. In germline, CDR1 is SGHNT, CDR2 YENEEA.

V gene TRBV6-5 combines with J gene TRBJ2-5, with D possibly TRBD2 on 7 matching bases. The V and J ends lost 11 bases and 5 bases respectively, with 21 bases between them. CDR3 length: 14 amino acids. Germline CDR1 and CDR2: MNHEY and SVGAGI. CDR3 amino acids: CAGRTAGSVETQYF. CDR3 in DNA: TGTGCCGGGAGGACAGCGGGGTCTGTGGAGACCCAGTACTTC.

The chain has TRBV6-1 and TRBJ2-7; 7 positions agree with TRBD2. V was clipped by 1 base and J by 11 bases; unmatched bases: 8. Germline values: CDR1 MNHNS, CDR2 SASEGT. This CDR3 spans 13 amino acids. CDR3 protein: CASSEEVVGGKYF. Written as DNA, the CDR3 is TGTGCCAGCAGTGAAGAAGTTGTGGGAGGGAAGTACTTC.

This chain uses TRBV14 with TRBJ2-1; 9 nucleotides line up with TRBD2. CDR3 length: 16 amino acids. The trim removed 4 bases at V and 10 bases at J, leaving 14 bases unmatched. CDR1 is SGHDN, CDR2 FVKESK, per germline. CDR3 amino acids: CASSPQREVALGEQFF. CDR3 coding DNA: TGTGCCAGCAGCCCCCAGCGGGAGGTAGCCTTGGGGGAGCAGTTCTTC.

The rearrangement uses TRBV19 and TRBJ1-5, with TRBD1 matching over 8 bases. With 0 bases clipped from V and 5 bases from J, the junction kept 9 bases outside the gene matches. Germline CDR1 is LNHDA and CDR2 is SQIVND (reference sequence). The CDR3 sequence is 17 residues long. The CDR3 loop reads CASSIDLTGAGDQPQHF. DNA for the CDR3: TGTGCCAGTAGTATAGACTTGACAGGGGCCGGGGATCAGCCCCAGCATTTT. Full variable domain (outside the CDR3, taken from reference TRBV19 and TRBJ1-5): DGGITQSPKYLFRKEGQNVTLSCEQNLNHDAMYWYRQDPGQGLRLIYYSQIVNDFQKGDIAEGYSVSREKKESFPLTVTSAQKNPTAFYLCASSIDLTGAGDQPQHFGDGTRLSIL.

This chain uses TRBV28 with TRBJ2-4, with D perhaps TRBD2 (6 bases). The V end was cut by 3 bases, the J end by 7 bases, with 10 bases between. The CDR3 consists of 13 residues. Germline V gene data show CDR1 as MDHEN and CDR2 as SYDVKM. Here the CDR3 reads CASSLGGTNIQYF. The CDR3 DNA is TGTGCCAGCAGTTTGGGGGGAACGAACATTCAGTACTTC.

This clone was detected only a few times. This chain uses TRBV30 with TRBJ1-1; D is undetermined. The CDR3 covers 13 residues. Germline CDR1 and CDR2: GTSNPN and SVGIG (reference sequence). V lost 5 bases and J 5 bases, leaving 15 bases between the germline ends. Here the CDR3 reads CAWALGGRTEAFF. The DNA for the CDR3 is TGTGCCTGGGCCCTGGGAGGGCGAACTGAAGCTTTCTTT.

This clone was seen a few times. The chain has TRBV9 and TRBJ2-5; TRBD2 might be the D (6 bases). Trimming left V 0 bases short and J 2 bases short, with 14 bases between. This CDR3 has 16 residues. Looked up from germline, CDR1 is SGDLS and CDR2 is YYNGEE. Here the CDR3 reads CASSVDGGSQQETQYF. CDR3 DNA sequence: TGTGCCAGCAGCGTAGACGGAGGGAGCCAGCAAGAGACCCAGTACTTC.

This clone was picked up a small number of times. V is TRBV4-2 and J is TRBJ2-2; 7 nucleotides align to TRBD2. CDR1 is LGHNA and CDR2 is YNFKEQ in the germline V gene. The V gene end was trimmed by 1 base and the J gene end by 5 bases; junction bases not matched to a gene: 13. The CDR3 contains 18 residues. CDR3 protein: CASSQALAGEVGTGELFF. As DNA, the CDR3 is TGTGCCAGCAGCCAAGCATTGGCGGGAGAGGTCGGGACCGGGGAGCTGTTTTTT.

V is TRBV5-8 and J is TRBJ1-4; D is perhaps TRBD1 (5 bases). V was shortened by 4 bases and J by 4 bases, with 14 bases between the two germline ends. The CDR3 runs to 15 residues. Per the germline V gene, CDR1 is SGHTS and CDR2 is YDEGEE. CDR3: CASSPGGGVNEKLFF. The CDR3 DNA is TGTGCCAGCAGCCCCGGGGGAGGGGTTAATGAAAAACTGTTTTTT.

The chain couples TRBV5-1 to TRBJ2-7; maybe TRBD1 (6 bases). CDR1 is SGHRS, CDR2 YFSETQ, per germline. The CDR3 is made up of 13 amino acids. With 2 bases removed from V and 6 bases from J, the gap between germline ends came to 12 bases. CDR3 sequence (DNA): TGCGCCAGCAGCTTAAGTGAAGGGGGCGAGCAGTACTTC. This translates into CASSLSEGGEQYF.

V is TRBV4-1 and J is TRBJ2-2; tentatively, D is TRBD2 (7 bases). CDR1 is MGHRA and CDR2 is YSYEKL in the germline V gene. The CDR3 totals 14 residues. V was shortened by 0 bases and J by 9 bases, with 11 bases between the two germline ends. This chain's CDR3 is CASSQDGGPWELFF. The CDR3 DNA is TGCGCCAGCAGCCAAGACGGGGGGCCGTGGGAGCTGTTTTTT.

The chain joins TRBV28 to TRBJ1-1, with 7 bases lining up with TRBD1. Germline-derived CDR1 and CDR2 are MDHEN and SYDVKM. V was pared by 7 bases and J by 1 base, with 3 bases of the junction left unmatched. The CDR3 length is 13 residues. The CDR3 coding sequence is TGTGCCAGCAATCGGGACAGGAACACTGAAGCTTTCTTT. Translated, it gives CASNRDRNTEAFF.

The chain employs TRBV6-5 and TRBJ2-7; 7 nucleotides line up with TRBD2. V was clipped by 10 bases and J by 7 bases; unmatched bases: 16. CDR3 length equals 14 residues. Germline lookup yields CDR1 MNHEY and CDR2 SVGAGI. CDR3 in amino acids: CAKRRWDFGREQYF. Written as DNA, the CDR3 is TGTGCCAAACGTCGATGGGACTTCGGGAGGGAGCAGTACTTC.

CDR3 loop: CASSQGLAGAGDTQYF. In DNA, the CDR3 is TGTGCCAGCAGCCAAGGACTAGCGGGGGCGGGAGATACGCAGTATTTT. V is TRBV3-1 (or the pseudogene TRBV3-2) and J is TRBJ2-3; 12 nucleotides line up with TRBD2. Unmatched junction bases numbered 4, after V lost 1 base and J lost 5 bases. Germline V gives CDR1 LGHDT, CDR2 YNNKEL (reference sequence). The CDR3 is 16 residues long.

The chain couples TRBV5-6 to TRBJ2-5, with D unclear. The V gene's germline CDR1 is SGHDT and CDR2 YYEEEE. CDR3 length: 17 residues. With 0 bases removed from V and 1 base from J, the gap between germline ends came to 16 bases. The DNA of the CDR3 is TGTGCCAGCAGCTTGGTTTCGCAAGCCGGTTTCCAAGAGACCCAGTACTTC. Protein sequence: CASSLVSQAGFQETQYF. Together with reference TRBV5-6 and TRBJ2-5, the CDR3 gives the full variable domain: DAGVTQSPTHLIKTRGQQVTLRCSPKSGHDTVSWYQQALGQGPQFIFQYYEEEERQRGNFPDRFSGHQFPNYSSELNVNALLLGDSALYLCASSLVSQAGFQETQYFGPGTRLLVL.

This chain's CDR3 is CASSQGLAGGPTDTQYF. CDR3 DNA: TGTGCCAGCAGCCAAGGACTAGCGGGAGGGCCCACAGATACGCAGTATTTT. The chain combines TRBV4-2 with TRBJ2-3; the match to TRBD2 covers 14 bases. Trimming at V came to 1 base and at J to 2 bases, leaving 2 bases not matched to a gene. In germline, CDR1 is LGHNA, CDR2 YNFKEQ. This CDR3 is 17 amino acids long.

The chain has TRBV9 and TRBJ2-2; TRBD2 aligns across 9 bases. The CDR3 loop spans 15 amino acids. The germline V gene has CDR1 SGDLS and CDR2 YYNGEE. V lost 3 bases and J lost 7; bases outside the gene matches: 7. The CDR3 DNA reads as TGTGCCAGCAGCGGATCCGGGACTAGCTACGGGGAGCTGTTTTTT. As protein: CASSGSGTSYGELFF.